This T cell receptor beta chain appears in the sequencing data of a study of shared clonotypes between healthy human individuals. Study context: Ranging from 18 to 49 in age, donors were a couple of women and three men.

Clones were read by immunoSEQ multiplex PCR, and TCRdb kept only the in-frame ones, dropping some. The sample contains millions of clones, roughly 94% of which appear only once. In this sample, this clone turned up once. All participating donors were Caucasian adults from Nashville, Tennessee. There are 11 residues in the CDR3. Germline lookup yields CDR1 DFQATT and CDR2 SNEGSKA (reference sequence). V was cut by 5 bases and J by 8 bases, with 7 bases left in between. V is TRBV20-1 and J is TRBJ1-6; D not resolved. The sequenced material came from naive CD4+ T cells sorted from blood. Subset described: CD45RA+ positively selected. The clonotype comes from a man in his late teens or twenties in good health. The CDR3 protein is CSAGRDSPLHF. The CDR3 region has the DNA TGCAGTGCTGGAAGAGATTCACCCCTCCACTTT.